This T cell receptor (beta chain) is from a study of CD8+CD57+ T cells in acquired aplastic anemia. The wider study: Sorted CD4+ and CD8+ cells yielded DNA averaging approximately 3 ug.

Genomic DNA templated the TCR beta VDJ and CDR3 profiling. A single record per CDR3 protein comes from TCRdb applying MiXCR to the reads. The table has 75,000 to 80,000 distinct CDR3 sequences, roughly 70% seen once. Patients selected for sequencing had displayed CD8+CD57+ cell expansion by flow cytometry. Study results and limitations: Comparison of patients with controls identified twenty-nine shared CD8+ CDR3 sequences.

In this sample, this clonotype turned up many times. Antigen unknown. Germline loops: CDR1 DFQATT, CDR2 SNEGSKA (reference sequence). This CDR3 has 12 residues. The V gene lost 6 bases and the J gene lost 4 bases, with 13 bases spanning the gap. The clonotype was recovered from a human donor with aplastic anemia. The V call is TRBV20-1, the J call TRBJ2-7; D gene ambiguous. Sample: sorted CD4+, CD8+, or CD8+CD57+ T cells (not recorded which) from PBMCs. CDR3 bases: TGCAGTGCCCCCATGCTGGGTTACGAGCAGTACTTC. Translated: CSAPMLGYEQYF.